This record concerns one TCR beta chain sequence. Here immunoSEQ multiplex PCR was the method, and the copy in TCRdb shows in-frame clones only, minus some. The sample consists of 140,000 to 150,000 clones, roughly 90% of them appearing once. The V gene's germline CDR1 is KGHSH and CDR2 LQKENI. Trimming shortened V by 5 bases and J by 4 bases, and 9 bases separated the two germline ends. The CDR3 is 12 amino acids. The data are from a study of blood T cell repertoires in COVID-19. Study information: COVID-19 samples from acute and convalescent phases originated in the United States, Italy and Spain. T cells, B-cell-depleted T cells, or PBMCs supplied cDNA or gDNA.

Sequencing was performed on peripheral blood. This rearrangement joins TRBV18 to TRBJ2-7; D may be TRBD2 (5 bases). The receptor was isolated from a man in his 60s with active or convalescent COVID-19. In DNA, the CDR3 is TGTGCCAGCTCATCGGACTTATACGAGCAGTACTTC. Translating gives CASSSDLYEQYF.